These 18 T cell receptor beta chains came from one sample sequenced in a study of T cells expressing NK-cell markers. From the 5' RACE reads, TCRdb lists one entry per CDR3 protein and no DNA. The sample table includes over 150,000 distinct CDR3 sequences. The material sequenced was blood T cells: a sorted CD56 or NKG2C T cell subset, CD4+ or CD8+ T cells, or bulk PBMC T cells (not recorded which). Every receptor here comes from a woman aged 45-60 years in good health.

The chain recombines TRBV5-1 with TRBJ2-5; TCRdb's D call, TRBD2, is unchecked because there is no DNA. The CDR3 loop spans 15 amino acids. Germline V gene lookup returns CDR1 SGHRS and CDR2 YFSETQ. The CDR3 protein is CASSTTSGRTETQYF.

V and J are TRBV6-2 or TRBV6-3 and TRBJ1-5; the D gene TCRdb calls, TRBD1, cannot be checked with no DNA. Per germline, CDR1 MNHEY and CDR2 SVGEGT. The CDR3 totals 14 residues. The CDR3 spells CASSAGTENQPQHF.

This rearrangement joins TRBV6-1 to TRBJ2-2. CDR3 size: 15 residues. CDR1 is MNHNS, CDR2 SASEGT, per germline. The CDR3 is CASSEWSANTGELFF.

The chain couples TRBV29-1 to TRBJ2-7; the D gene TCRdb calls, TRBD1, cannot be checked with no DNA. The CDR3 runs 15 residues. Germline V gives CDR1 SQVTM, CDR2 ANQGSEA. The CDR3: CSVVYPRQGAQEQYF.

The chain joins TRBV7-9 to TRBJ2-2. CDR1 and CDR2 (germline): SEHNR, FQNEAQ (reference sequence). This CDR3 comprises 14 residues. CDR3 amino acids: CASSGVAVDGELFF.

The rearrangement joins TRBV2 to TRBJ2-1. From germline, CDR1 is SNHLY and CDR2 FYNNEI. This CDR3 is 13 amino acids long. CDR3 in amino acids: CASSESAGYEQFF.

The chain couples TRBV9 to TRBJ1-1. The V gene's germline CDR1 is SGDLS and CDR2 YYNGEE. CDR3 length equals 17 residues. CDR3: CASSVATGRKDDTEAFF. The variable domain in full, completed from reference TRBV9 and TRBJ1-1, reads DSGVTQTPKHLITATGQRVTLRCSPRSGDLSVYWYQQSLDQGLQFLIQYYNGEERAKGNILERFSAQQFPDLHSELNLSSLELGDSALYFCASSVATGRKDDTEAFFGQGTRLTVV.

The rearrangement joins TRBV5-1 to TRBJ2-1; the D gene TCRdb calls, TRBD1, cannot be checked with no DNA. Per germline, CDR1 SGHRS and CDR2 YFSETQ. The CDR3 is 15 residues long. The CDR3 reads CASTTGTPSYNEQFF.

This rearrangement joins TRBV20-1 to TRBJ2-1; TCRdb's D call, TRBD1, is unchecked because there is no DNA. The CDR3 is 12 amino acids. Germline V gives CDR1 DFQATT, CDR2 SNEGSKA (reference sequence). CDR3 amino acids: CSALDSHNEQFF.

The chain carries TRBV28 and TRBJ2-1; TCRdb proposes TRBD2, but this gene call is untestable without DNA. Germline loops: CDR1 MDHEN, CDR2 SYDVKM. The CDR3 has 16 residues. This chain's CDR3 is CASSQPIWRAYNEQFF.

V gene TRBV25-1 combines with J gene TRBJ1-1. Germline assignment: CDR1 MGHDK and CDR2 SYGVNS. CDR3 length: 13 amino acids. The CDR3 loop reads CASRDLGFLNAFF.

The chain is built from TRBV12-3 or TRBV12-4 and TRBJ1-1; TCRdb returns TRBD1, unconfirmable since there is no DNA. The CDR3 consists of 14 residues. CDR3: CASSPGTVNTEAFF.

The rearrangement joins TRBV10-3 to TRBJ2-2; TCRdb gives TRBD2 as the D gene, but with no DNA this cannot be confirmed. Per the germline V gene, CDR1 is ENHRY and CDR2 is SYGVKD. The CDR3 totals 16 residues. CDR3 protein: CAITASGTPGNGELFF.

The chain carries TRBV2 and TRBJ2-2; TCRdb's D gene call, TRBD2, goes unchecked for lack of DNA. CDR1 is SNHLY, CDR2 FYNNEI, per germline. This CDR3 has 17 amino acids. The CDR3 here is CASKVAGGSANTGELFF.

The chain employs TRBV15 and TRBJ2-7; TCRdb reports TRBD1, a call that lacks DNA to check it against. The V gene's germline CDR1 is LNHNV and CDR2 YYDKDF (reference sequence). This CDR3 comprises 13 residues. CDR3 sequence reads: CATSSSRGYEQYF.

This chain connects TRBV6-6 to TRBJ1-2. The CDR3 loop spans 18 amino acids. Germline CDR1 and CDR2: MNHNY and SVGAGI (reference sequence). This CDR3 is CASSSDIGDWTTNYGYTF.

J is TRBJ1-1 and V is TRBV7-9. This CDR3 is built from 15 residues. The germline V gene has CDR1 SEHNR and CDR2 FQNEAQ (reference sequence). The CDR3 is CASSLTEDPTAEAFF.

The chain joins TRBV4-1 to TRBJ1-2. CDR3 length: 14 amino acids. CDR1 and CDR2 from the germline V gene are MGHRA and YSYEKL. This chain's CDR3 is CASSPDHGPVGYTF.